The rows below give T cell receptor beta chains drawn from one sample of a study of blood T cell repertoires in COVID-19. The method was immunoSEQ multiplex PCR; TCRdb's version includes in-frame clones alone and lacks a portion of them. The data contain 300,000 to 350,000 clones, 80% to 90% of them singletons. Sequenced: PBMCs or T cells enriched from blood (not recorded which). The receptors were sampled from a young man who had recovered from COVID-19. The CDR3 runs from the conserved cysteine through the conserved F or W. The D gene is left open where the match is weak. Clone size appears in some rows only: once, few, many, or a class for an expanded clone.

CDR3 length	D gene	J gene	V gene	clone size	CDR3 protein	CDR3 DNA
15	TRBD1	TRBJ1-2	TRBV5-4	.	CASSERGQGNYGYTF	TGTGCCAGCAGCGAGAGGGGACAGGGCAACTATGGCTACACCTTC
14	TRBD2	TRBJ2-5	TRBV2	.	CASSRETREGTQYF	TGTGCCAGCAGCCGCGAGACCCGGGAGGGGACCCAGTACTTC
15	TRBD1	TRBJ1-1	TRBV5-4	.	CVVGTGLSMNTEAFF	TGTGTCGTGGGGACAGGTTTATCCATGAACACTGAAGCTTTCTTT
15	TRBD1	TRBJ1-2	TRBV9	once	CASSEGQGGYYGYTF	TGTGCCAGCAGCGAAGGACAGGGGGGGTACTATGGCTACACCTTC
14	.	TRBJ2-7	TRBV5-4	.	CASSSWSGFHEQYF	TGTGCCAGCAGCTCCTGGTCGGGGTTCCACGAGCAGTACTTC
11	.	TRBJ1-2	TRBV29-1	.	CSAESGNGYTF	TGCAGCGCCGAATCAGGGAATGGCTACACCTTC
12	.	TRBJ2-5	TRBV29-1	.	CSVVRDIETQYF	TGCAGCGTTGTTAGGGACATTGAGACCCAGTACTTC
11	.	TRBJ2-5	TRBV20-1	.	CSATDQETQYF	TGCAGTGCTACCGACCAAGAGACCCAGTACTTC
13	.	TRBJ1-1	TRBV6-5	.	CASKNGMNTEAFF	TGTGCCAGCAAAAACGGGATGAACACTGAAGCTTTCTTT
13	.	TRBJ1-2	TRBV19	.	CASSISGAGGYTF	TGTGCCAGTAGTATTTCAGGTGCGGGTGGCTACACCTTC
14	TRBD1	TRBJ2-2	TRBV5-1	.	CASTPGQVDGELFF	TGCGCCAGTACACCTGGACAGGTAGACGGGGAGCTGTTTTTT
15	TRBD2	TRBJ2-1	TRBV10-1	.	CASSPVPGLAGGLFF	TGCGCCAGCAGTCCTGTCCCGGGACTAGCGGGGGGGCTGTTCTTC
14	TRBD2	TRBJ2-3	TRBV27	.	CASTPSGGTDTQYF	TGTGCCAGCACCCCCAGCGGGGGCACAGATACGCAGTATTTT
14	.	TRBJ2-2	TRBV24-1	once	CATSESDSTGELFF	TGTGCCACCAGTGAATCGGACAGCACCGGGGAGCTGTTTTTT
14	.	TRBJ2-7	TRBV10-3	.	CAISDPRNSYEQYF	TGTGCCATCAGTGACCCGCGAAACTCCTACGAGCAGTACTTC
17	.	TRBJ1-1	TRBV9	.	CASSVDLHGGANTEAFF	TGTGCCAGCAGCGTAGATTTGCATGGAGGGGCTAACACTGAAGCTTTCTTT
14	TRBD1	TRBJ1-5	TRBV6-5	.	CASSRYRGRQPQHF	TGTGCCAGCAGCCGATACAGGGGGCGGCAGCCCCAGCATTTT
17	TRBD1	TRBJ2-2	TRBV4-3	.	CASSQDAGRGFRGELFF	TGCGCCAGCAGCCAAGATGCGGGCAGGGGGTTTCGGGGGGAGCTGTTTTTT
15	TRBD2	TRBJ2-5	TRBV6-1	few	CASSDVAGGPETQYF	TGTGCCAGCAGTGATGTAGCGGGGGGGCCAGAGACCCAGTACTTC
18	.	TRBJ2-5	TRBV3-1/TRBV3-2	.	CASSQHKGSGPVQETQYF	TGTGCCAGCAGCCAACATAAGGGGAGCGGGCCCGTCCAAGAGACCCAGTACTTC
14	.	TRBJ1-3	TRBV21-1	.	CARSQCALRNTIYF	TGTGCCAGATCCCAGTGTGCTCTTAGAAACACCATATATTTT
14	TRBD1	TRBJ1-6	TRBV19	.	CASSINRGNSPLHF	TGTGCCAGTAGTATCAACAGGGGTAATTCACCCCTCCACTTT
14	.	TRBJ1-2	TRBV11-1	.	CASSIGDSLYGYTF	TGTGCCAGCAGCATAGGAGACAGCCTCTATGGCTACACCTTC
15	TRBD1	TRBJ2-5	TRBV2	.	CASILDRGYQETQYF	TGTGCCAGCATACTCGACAGGGGGTACCAAGAGACCCAGTACTTC
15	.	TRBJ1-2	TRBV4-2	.	CASSRESGQFYGYTF	TGTGCCAGCAGCCGGGAGAGTGGACAGTTCTATGGCTACACCTTC
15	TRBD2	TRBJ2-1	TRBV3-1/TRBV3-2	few	CASSYDKILAFEQFF	TGTGCCAGCAGCTACGACAAAATACTAGCGTTTGAGCAGTTCTTC
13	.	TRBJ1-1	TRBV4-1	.	CASSRTRTVAAFF	TGCGCCAGCAGCCGCACCAGGACAGTGGCAGCTTTCTTT